This section outlines one T cell receptor (beta chain) sequence together with its context. Its specificity is unknown. Unique molecular identifiers were carried by the TCR beta cDNA libraries. Researchers reported some 500,000 cDNA molecules coming from around 1 to 10 million T cells. TCRdb fed the PCR reads into MiXCR, producing one record per CDR3 protein. The sample has about 680,000 distinct CDR3 sequences, 55% to 60% seen once. This sample was included in a study of post-analysis software for immune sequencing data. Looking at the study overall: Relapsing-remitting, secondary progressive and progressive-relapsing courses of multiple sclerosis were included.

Study-level findings and limits: Relative to controls, patients with multiple sclerosis showed significantly lower normalized Chao1 diversity. Co-batched samples clustered tightly together by F measure. The five TRBV segments detected at higher frequency in patients than in controls included TRBV5-6, TRBV5-1 and TRBV20-1.

Germline V lookup: CDR1 SNHLY, CDR2 FYNNEI. Trimming cost V 4 bases and J 4 bases; bases outside gene matches: 9. This CDR3 has 16 residues. The chain joins TRBV2 to TRBJ2-1, with TRBD1 matching 8 bases. The clonotype originates from a girl aged 2 to 10 with multiple sclerosis. Sequences were obtained from blood. The chain's CDR3 is CASSANRGIGYNEQFF. CDR3 bases: TGTGCCAGCAGTGCCAACAGGGGGATCGGGTACAATGAGCAGTTCTTC.